This entry is about one T cell receptor (beta chain). Its antigen is still unknown. No per-base quality is available; no much larger clone lies one base away. This sample was included in a study of cytomegalovirus exposure and HLA in healthy donors (dated by TCRdb to between 2016 and 2019). Some background on the complete study: An earlier analysis of roughly 570 of the donors reported approximately 260 Gb of sequence data and 117 million unique TCR beta sequences obtained from roughly 180 million T cells. Donor age, sex, ethnicity and CMV serostatus were collected together with the repertoire data. A later analysis re-analyzed previously published TCR beta repertoires from approximately 670 donors and added high-resolution HLA genotyping to study TCR occurrence patterns. The number of donors typed differed by locus, with about 629-630 for A, B, C, DRB1 and DQB1, around 560 for DQA1, 600 to 610 for DPA1, and around 450 for DPB1. All discovery cohort repertoires had been generated on a single sequencing platform. Of the roughly 400 genotyped donors, about 84% fell in the genetic ancestry cluster associated with self-reported Caucasian donors. An early release covering some 640 HLA-typed donors comprised about 300 gigabases of sequencing data and 85 million or so unique TCR sequences. The study was designed to test whether signatures of past pathogen exposure could be identified by cataloging public T cell receptors. The T cell repertoires of several hundred subjects were profiled by immunosequencing and related to cytomegalovirus serostatus. The study combined high-throughput TCR immunosequencing, statistical association of individual TCRs with disease status, and machine learning to predict cytomegalovirus infection status. In a later genetic analysis, genome-wide SNP genotypes for about three fifths of the roughly 670 donors were used, and that subset was treated as a discovery cohort. On average, roughly 200,000 unique TCR beta nucleotide sequences were sequenced per donor among a few hundred genotyped donors of the cohort, with roughly 19% of those sequences being non-productive. An earlier analysis of fewer than 700 of the donors applied high-throughput TCR beta sequencing to assess whether each TCR beta V gene segment acted as functional or pseudogenic. Along with the roughly 670-subject first cohort, a separate validation cohort of approximately 110 different subjects was used. In the later analysis, no new phenotypic data were used to find candidate immune exposures; instead, reliance was placed on TCR beta sequences and their occurrence across donors. Five DR-DQ haplotypes were treated as single units for association and clustering because of strong linkage in the cohort. Both class I and class II loci were covered by HLA typing, at four-digit resolution.

The cohort consisted of 600 or so healthy bone marrow donors. Cohort members were all nominally healthy when sampled, although unrecorded immune exposures were likely present. The donor tested CMV seropositive, placing the donor among the 289 seropositive members of the cohort. Every donor gave a peripheral blood sample, and the peripheral blood mononuclear cells from that sample were used for TCR beta sequencing. The Qiagen DNeasy Blood Extraction Kit was used to extract genomic DNA from the blood cell samples. What the work shows at the level of the full study, not this receptor alone: In a later genetic analysis, fewer N-insertions in productive TCRs were reported among donors in an Asian-associated ancestry cluster than the approximately 670-donor mean. In this cohort, only TCR beta chains were sequenced, and detectable features were limited by the absence of alpha or paired-chain data. A further reported finding was that TCR beta sequences accurately predicted the HLA-A and HLA-B alleles for most subjects in the first cohort. In vitro tests confirmed that three of the cytomegalovirus-associated TCR beta chains recognize cytomegalovirus antigens. For the cohort, immune exposure information was limited to CMV serostatus. The 87-base-pair reads could not distinguish some IMGT-functional V segments, including TRBV6-2 and TRBV6-3, so those segments were excluded. Several of the top co-occurrence clusters appeared to be linked to parvovirus B19, influenza, CMV and Epstein-Barr virus, according to a later analysis. The earlier analysis of about 600 of the donors excluded fewer than 20 rarely observed V segments, including chromosome 9 orphons, because counts were too low. A cluster of highly shared sequence variants was judged likely to represent a technical artifact of the sequencing pipeline. A total of roughly 160 TCR beta chains were listed by the study as associated with cytomegalovirus. Compared with equally common non-associated chains, HLA-associated TCR beta chains in a later analysis were more clonally expanded and had lower generation probabilities. The presence/absence analyses assumed that sequencing depth was roughly uniform across donors, and that assumption may not be true. Strong co-occurrence of HLA alleles, especially DR and DQ, made assigning TCR associations to individual alleles difficult. The authors suggested that the approach could potentially be extended to other disease states and immunological phenotypes. A later analysis found that most CMV-associated TCR beta chains appeared HLA-restricted, with HLA associations seemingly driven largely by CMV exposure. A later analysis associated 16,951 TCR beta sequences with specific HLA alleles at a false discovery rate of 0.05. Most TCR sequences were observed very rarely across donors, whereas some public TCRs were present in many individuals. In a later analysis, TCR association rates were found to vary across HLA loci, with the most associated TCRs seen for DRB1 alleles and the fewest for HLA-C alleles. The classifier was reported to diagnose cytomegalovirus status with high specificity and sensitivity in both the original cohort and the validation cohort. An association between a missense DCLRE1C variant and V-gene and J-gene trimming of TCR beta chains was found in a later genetic analysis and replicated in an independent cohort. Linkage disequilibrium might explain the correlated functional status among segregating V segments, but an unknown experimental factor could not be ruled out. Broadly in line with IMGT annotations, most TCR beta V segments showed up in productive rearrangements about 87% or about 30% of the time in an earlier analysis of roughly 590 of the donors. Because HLA typing was unavailable for some donors at each locus, only the typed subset was used in association tests.

Library creation used the immunoSEQ multiplex PCR assay. For the multiplex PCR, a mixture combining 60 forward primers for TCR Vbeta segments and 13 reverse primers for TCR Jbeta segments was used. A multiplex PCR assay on genomic DNA amplified the CDR3 region of rearranged TCR beta genes. On the Illumina HiSeq System, the amplified TCR beta libraries were sequenced as 87-base-pair reads. For the original study's pipeline: In a later analysis, around 80 million unique TCR beta chains were counted across the 690 or so repertoires, and roughly 11 million of these chains were shared by at least two donors. To remove PCR and sequencing errors, raw reads were error-corrected and collapsed into unique sequences using a nearest-neighbor algorithm that merged closely related sequences. V, D and J gene segments were assigned by aligning CDR3 sequences to IMGT reference sequences. For a sequence to be retained, a match of at least six nucleotides was required to both a V gene segment and a J gene segment. A rearrangement counted as productive if the CDR3 had no stop codons and remained in frame with V and J, and every other rearrangement counted as non-productive. CDR3 was defined by IMGT convention, running from the second conserved V-encoded cysteine to the conserved J-encoded phenylalanine. In an earlier analysis of some 550 of the donors, sequences lacking an unambiguous match to a single V gene segment were excluded. In an earlier analysis of several hundred of the donors, a V segment was called functional when productive rearrangements were above 56.7%, and segregating when the standard deviation between donors exceeded 5%. A statistical classification framework was developed to diagnose cytomegalovirus status using the catalog of TCR beta chain sequences. In a later analysis, TCR nucleotide sequences were compared against IMGT/GENE-DB human TR gene sequences so that V and J genes could be assigned. A later analysis assigned CDR3 sequences and most-parsimonious VDJ recombination scenarios with the TCRdist pipeline. In a later analysis, each TCR beta chain was defined by its CDR3 amino acid sequence together with its V-gene family, and reads without a unique V-gene family were excluded. As a way to deal with suspected cross-contamination and a sequencing artifact, a later analysis dropped hundreds of nucleotide sequences that were highly shared and had low generation probability. A later analysis calculated a clonal expansion index for each public chain from normalized within-repertoire ranks of inferred template counts. In a later analysis, generation probabilities were computed using a VDJ recombination model fitted to out-of-frame rearrangements, and the results were checked against IGoR. A later analysis scored TCR-TCR, TCR-HLA and TCR-CMV co-occurrence with hypergeometric tests, applying a repertoire-size bias correction to TCR pairs. In a later analysis, false discovery rates were estimated by permuting HLA or CMV assignments 20 times. In a later analysis, co-occurring TCRs were grouped with DBSCAN, and TCRdist sequence similarity was added when clustering was performed within HLA-allele-positive subsets. For co-occurrence clustering, repertoires with fewer than 30,000 or more than 120,000 public chains were excluded, along with a handful of repertoires with anomalous nucleotide sharing. TCRdb mirrors the immuneACCESS table, restricted to in-frame sequences. Some clones are absent from its copies; in checked studies, under half trace to an unresolved V gene, and the reason for the others is unknown. Clone size and V and J calls were adopted from that table, with D and trimming inferred from the DNA. The sample table records roughly 67,000 clones; less than 80% of these occur just once. The ten largest clones take up under 9% of the sample.

CDR1 and CDR2 (ENHRY, SYGVKD) derive from the germline V gene. V is pared back by 7 bases and J by 4 bases, with 16 bases lying between the germline termini. Measured from the cysteine to the phenylalanine, the CDR3 is 14 residues long. The read is trimmed to its CDR3 DNA, 42 bases read in frame from base 1. The rearranged chain carries TRBV10-3 and TRBJ1-1; the D region possibly corresponds to TRBD1 (6 bases align). The receptor's source is a man between 60 and 75 years old in good health and CMV-seropositive. Sequenced input: PBMCs. The CDR3 reads as follows: CAITRTAGGTEAFF. The DNA reads as follows: TGTGCCATCACTAGGACAGCCGGCGGCACTGAAGCTTTCTTT.